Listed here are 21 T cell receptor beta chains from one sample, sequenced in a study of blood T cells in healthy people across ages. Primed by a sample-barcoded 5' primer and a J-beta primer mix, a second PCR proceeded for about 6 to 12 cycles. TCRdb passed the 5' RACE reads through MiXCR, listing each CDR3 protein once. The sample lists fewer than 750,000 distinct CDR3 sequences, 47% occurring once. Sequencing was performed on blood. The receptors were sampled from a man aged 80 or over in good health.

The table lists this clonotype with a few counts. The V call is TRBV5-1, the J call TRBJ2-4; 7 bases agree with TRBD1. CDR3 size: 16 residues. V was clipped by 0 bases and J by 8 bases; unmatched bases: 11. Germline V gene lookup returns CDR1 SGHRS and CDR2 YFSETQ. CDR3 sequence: CASSLEGQTIIDIQYF. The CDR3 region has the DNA TGCGCCAGCAGCTTGGAGGGACAGACTATAATAGACATTCAGTACTTC. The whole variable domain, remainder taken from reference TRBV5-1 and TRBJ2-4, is KAGVTQTPRYLIKTRGQQVTLSCSPISGHRSVSWYQQTPGQGLQFLFEYFSETQRNKGNFPGRFSGRQFSNSRSEMNVSTLELGDSALYLCASSLEGQTIIDIQYFGAGTRLSVL.

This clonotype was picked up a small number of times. CDR3 protein: CSVDRTGGTDTQYF. Written as DNA, the CDR3 is TGCAGCGTTGACCGGACAGGGGGGACAGATACGCAGTATTTT. This chain links TRBV29-1 with TRBJ2-3; 10 bases map to TRBD1. CDR1 and CDR2 (germline): SQVTM, ANQGSEA. This CDR3 has 14 amino acids. V lost 3 bases and J lost 3; bases outside the gene matches: 3.

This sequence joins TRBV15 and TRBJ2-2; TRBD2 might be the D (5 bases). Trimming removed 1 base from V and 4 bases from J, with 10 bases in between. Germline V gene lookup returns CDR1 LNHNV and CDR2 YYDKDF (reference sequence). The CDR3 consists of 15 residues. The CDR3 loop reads CATSRGGRTTGELFF. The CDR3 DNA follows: TGTGCCACCAGCAGAGGAGGGCGTACCACCGGGGAGCTGTTTTTT.

The CDR3 protein is CSARNSGTSFLGTQYF. The DNA for the CDR3 is TGCAGTGCTAGAAACTCCGGGACTAGCTTTTTAGGTACGCAGTATTTT. The rearrangement uses TRBV20-1 and TRBJ2-3; 9 nucleotides align to TRBD2. CDR3 length: 16 residues. The germline CDR1 and CDR2 sequences are DFQATT and SNEGSKA (reference sequence). J was trimmed by 8 bases and V by 2 bases; bases with no gene match: 14.

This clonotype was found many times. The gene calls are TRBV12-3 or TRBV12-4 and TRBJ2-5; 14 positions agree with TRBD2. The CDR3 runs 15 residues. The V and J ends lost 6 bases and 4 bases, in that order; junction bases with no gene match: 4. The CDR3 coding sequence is TGTGCCAGCAGCCCGGGACTAGCGGGAGTAGAGACCCAGTACTTC. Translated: CASSPGLAGVETQYF.

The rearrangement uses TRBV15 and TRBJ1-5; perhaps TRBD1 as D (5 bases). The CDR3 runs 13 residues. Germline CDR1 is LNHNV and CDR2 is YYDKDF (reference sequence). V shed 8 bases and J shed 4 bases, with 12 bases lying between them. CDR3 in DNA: TGTGCCACCCGGATGGGGGGTAATCAGCCCCAGCATTTT. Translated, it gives CATRMGGNQPQHF.

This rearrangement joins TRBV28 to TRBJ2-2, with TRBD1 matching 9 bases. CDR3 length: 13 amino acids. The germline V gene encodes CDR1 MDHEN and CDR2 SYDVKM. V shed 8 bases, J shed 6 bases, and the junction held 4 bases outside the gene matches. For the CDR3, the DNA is TGTGCCAGCGGATGGGACAGGGCCGGGGAGCTGTTTTTT. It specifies CASGWDRAGELFF.

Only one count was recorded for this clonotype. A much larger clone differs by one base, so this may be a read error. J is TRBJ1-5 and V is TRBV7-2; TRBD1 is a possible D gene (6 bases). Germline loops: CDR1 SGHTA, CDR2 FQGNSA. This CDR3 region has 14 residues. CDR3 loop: CASSPQGQGQPRHF. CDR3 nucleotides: TGTGCCAGCAGCCCACAGGGCCAGGGTCAGCCCCGGCATTTT.

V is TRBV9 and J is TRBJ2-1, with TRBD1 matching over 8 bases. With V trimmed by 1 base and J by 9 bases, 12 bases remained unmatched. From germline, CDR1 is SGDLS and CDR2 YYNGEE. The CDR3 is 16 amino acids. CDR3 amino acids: CASSVTGTGFSSEQFF. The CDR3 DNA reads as TGTGCCAGCAGCGTAACGGGGACAGGTTTTAGTAGTGAGCAGTTCTTC.

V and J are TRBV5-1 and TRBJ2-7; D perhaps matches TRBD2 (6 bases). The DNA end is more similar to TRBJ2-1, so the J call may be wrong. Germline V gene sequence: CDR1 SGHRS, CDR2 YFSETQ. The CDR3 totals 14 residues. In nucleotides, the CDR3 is TGCGCCAGCAGGAACGACACTAGCTCCTACGAGCAGTTCTTC. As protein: CASRNDTSSYEQFF.

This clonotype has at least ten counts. CDR3 loop: CASSEIGGSGGTQYF. CDR3 nucleotides: TGTGCCAGCAGTGAGATCGGCGGGAGCGGGGGGACCCAGTACTTC. V usage is TRBV2 and J usage is TRBJ2-5; 8 bases are a match to TRBD2. The CDR3 is 15 amino acids. V dropped 3 bases and J dropped 7; count of bases not matched to a gene: 10. Germline CDR1 SNHLY, CDR2 FYNNEI.

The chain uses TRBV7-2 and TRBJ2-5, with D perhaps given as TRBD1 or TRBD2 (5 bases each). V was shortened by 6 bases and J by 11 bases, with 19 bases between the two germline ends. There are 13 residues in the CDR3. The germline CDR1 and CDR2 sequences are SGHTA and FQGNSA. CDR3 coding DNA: TGTGCCAGCAGTCCCCGCAGGGCTAGCTGGCAGTACTTC. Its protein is CASSPRRASWQYF.

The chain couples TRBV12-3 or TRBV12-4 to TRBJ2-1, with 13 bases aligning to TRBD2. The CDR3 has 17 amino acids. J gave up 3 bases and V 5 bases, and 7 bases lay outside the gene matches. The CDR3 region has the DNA TGTGCCAGCAGTAAAACTAGCGGGGGGGCAAACTACAATGAGCAGTTCTTC. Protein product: CASSKTSGGANYNEQFF.

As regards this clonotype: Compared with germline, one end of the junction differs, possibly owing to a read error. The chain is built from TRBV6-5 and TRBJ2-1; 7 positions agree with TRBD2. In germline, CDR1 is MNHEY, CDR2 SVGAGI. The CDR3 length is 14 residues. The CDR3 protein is CAASRGSSYNVQFF. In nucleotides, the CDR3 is TGTGCCGCAAGCCGCGGGAGTTCCTACAATGTGCAGTTCTTC.

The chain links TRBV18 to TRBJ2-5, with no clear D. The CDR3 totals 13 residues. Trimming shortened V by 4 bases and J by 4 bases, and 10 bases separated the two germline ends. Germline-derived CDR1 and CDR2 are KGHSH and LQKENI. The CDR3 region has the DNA TGTGCCAGCTCACAGCCCCCTCCAGAGACCCAGTACTTC. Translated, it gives CASSQPPPETQYF.

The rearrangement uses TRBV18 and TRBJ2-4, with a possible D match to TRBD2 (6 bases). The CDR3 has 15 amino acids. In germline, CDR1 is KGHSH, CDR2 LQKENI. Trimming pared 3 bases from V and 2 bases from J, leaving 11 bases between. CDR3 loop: CASSPTSPPKNIQYF. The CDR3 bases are TGTGCCAGCTCACCTACTAGCCCACCCAAAAACATTCAGTACTTC.

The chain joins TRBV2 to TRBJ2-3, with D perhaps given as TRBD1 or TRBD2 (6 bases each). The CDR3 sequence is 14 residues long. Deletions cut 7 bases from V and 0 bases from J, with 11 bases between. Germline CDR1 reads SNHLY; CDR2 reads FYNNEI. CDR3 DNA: TGTGCCAGCAAGGCGGGACACAGCACAGATACGCAGTATTTT. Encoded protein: CASKAGHSTDTQYF.

CDR3 loop: CASSHQPQHF. The CDR3 coding sequence is TGTGCCAGCAGCCATCAGCCCCAGCATTTT. This chain uses TRBV7-9 with TRBJ1-5; no reliable D call. The CDR3 is 10 amino acids. The germline V gene encodes CDR1 SEHNR and CDR2 FQNEAQ (reference sequence). Trimming left V 5 bases short and J 5 bases short, with 1 base between.

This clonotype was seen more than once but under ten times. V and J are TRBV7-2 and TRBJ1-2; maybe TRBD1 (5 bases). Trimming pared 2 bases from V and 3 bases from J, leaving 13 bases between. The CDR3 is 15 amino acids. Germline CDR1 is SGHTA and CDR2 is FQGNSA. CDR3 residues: CASSLRADRDYGYTF. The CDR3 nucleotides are TGTGCCAGCAGCTTAAGGGCCGACAGAGACTATGGCTACACCTTC.

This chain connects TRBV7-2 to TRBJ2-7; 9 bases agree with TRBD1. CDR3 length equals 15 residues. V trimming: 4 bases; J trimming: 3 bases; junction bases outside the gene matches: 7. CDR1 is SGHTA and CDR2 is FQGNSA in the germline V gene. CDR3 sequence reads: CASSYTQGASYEQYF. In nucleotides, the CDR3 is TGTGCCAGCAGCTACACACAGGGGGCTAGCTACGAGCAGTACTTC.

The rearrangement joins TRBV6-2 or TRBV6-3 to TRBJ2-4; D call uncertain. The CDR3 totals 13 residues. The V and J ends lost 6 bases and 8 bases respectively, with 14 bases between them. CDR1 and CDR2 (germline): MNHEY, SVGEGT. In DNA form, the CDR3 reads TGTGCCAGCAGACCGCCGGGCACGGACATTCAGTACTTC. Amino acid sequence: CASRPPGTDIQYF.